The 8 T cell receptor beta chains below were found in one sample sequenced in a study of CD8 T cell repertoires and HIV-1 epitope variants (dated by TCRdb to 2019 to 2021). The library was obtained by the immunoSEQ multiplex PCR assay. TCRdb took this table from immuneACCESS and kept in-frame rearrangements with V and J called. Such tables lack part of the clones; where checked against another copy, unresolved V genes explain under half of the gap, and the rest is unexplained. The sample table contains some 5,000 clones; only one count was recorded for 60% to 80% of them. The top ten hold under 55% of the sample. No antigen has been assigned to these receptors. The sequenced sample was cultured CD8+ T cells derived from PBMCs. Source of these receptors: a male donor with HIV.

This CDR3 is CASSLGQGTQPQHF. The CDR3 nucleotides read TGTGCCAGCAGCTTAGGACAGGGGACTCAGCCCCAGCATTTT. The chain uses TRBV7-9 and TRBJ1-5; 8 nucleotides match TRBD1. Germline loops: CDR1 SEHNR, CDR2 FQNEAQ (reference sequence). V was pared by 1 base and J by 6 bases, with 2 bases of the junction left unmatched. The CDR3 consists of 14 residues.

The gene calls are TRBV27 and TRBJ2-7, with D possibly matching TRBD2 (6 bases). V lost 2 bases, J lost 0 bases, and 11 bases lay in between. Germline-derived CDR1 and CDR2 are MNHEY and SMNVEV (reference sequence). CDR3 length: 15 amino acids. The CDR3 spells CASSLVRENSYEQYF. In DNA, the CDR3 is TGTGCCAGCAGTTTAGTGCGGGAAAACTCCTACGAGCAGTACTTC.

The gene calls are TRBV9 and TRBJ2-2, with 10 bases fitting TRBD2. With 4 bases clipped from V and 6 bases from J, the junction kept 9 bases outside the gene matches. This CDR3 comprises 16 residues. In germline, CDR1 is SGDLS, CDR2 YYNGEE. In DNA form, the CDR3 reads TGTGCCAGCAGCTCAACTAGCGGGAACGAGGCCGGGGAGCTGTTTTTT. Its protein product is CASSSTSGNEAGELFF.

This sequence joins TRBV28 and TRBJ2-3; 7 bases are a match to TRBD2. This CDR3 has 21 residues. Germline CDR1 reads MDHEN; CDR2 reads SYDVKM. Trimming removed 1 base from V and 4 bases from J; junction bases left unmatched: 23. Written as DNA, the CDR3 is TGTGCCAGCAGTTTATCGGGTGGTTGGCCCGGGACTACAGCCACCCCAGATACGCAGTATTTT. Its translation: CASSLSGGWPGTTATPDTQYF.

The rearrangement links TRBV4-3 to TRBJ2-3, with 9 bases that match TRBD2. This CDR3 is 17 amino acids long. Germline CDR1 and CDR2: LGHNA and YSLEER. Unmatched junction bases numbered 7, after V lost 0 bases and J lost 3 bases. The CDR3 sequence is CASSQEALAGSTDTQYF. The CDR3 DNA follows: TGCGCCAGCAGCCAAGAGGCCCTAGCGGGGTCAACAGATACGCAGTATTTT.

The chain links TRBV5-4 to TRBJ2-1, with 9 bases that match TRBD2. This CDR3 has 15 amino acids. Germline V CDR1 and CDR2: SGHNT, YYREEE (reference sequence). After removal of 3 bases from V and 8 bases from J, the junction contained 9 bases not matched to a gene. CDR3 amino acids: CASSSGGGRADEQFF. The CDR3 bases are TGTGCCAGCAGCTCAGGCGGCGGGAGGGCCGATGAGCAGTTCTTC.

The chain couples TRBV7-9 to TRBJ2-2, with unresolved D. Trimming removed 2 bases at V and 2 bases at J, with 9 bases between. The CDR3 runs to 15 residues. CDR1 and CDR2 from the germline V gene are SEHNR and FQNEAQ (reference sequence). CDR3 in DNA: TGTGCCAGCAGCTTAACAGATTTCAACACCGGGGAGCTGTTTTTT. This translates into CASSLTDFNTGELFF.

The chain has TRBV10-3 and TRBJ2-7; D might be TRBD1 or TRBD2, each matching 5 bases. The germline V and J ends were trimmed by 8 bases and 1 base, with 12 bases remaining between them. The CDR3 has 13 residues. Germline CDR1 ENHRY, CDR2 SYGVKD. The CDR3 spells CAIAAGGSYEQYF. In DNA form, the CDR3 reads TGTGCCATCGCTGCTGGGGGTTCCTACGAGCAGTACTTC.